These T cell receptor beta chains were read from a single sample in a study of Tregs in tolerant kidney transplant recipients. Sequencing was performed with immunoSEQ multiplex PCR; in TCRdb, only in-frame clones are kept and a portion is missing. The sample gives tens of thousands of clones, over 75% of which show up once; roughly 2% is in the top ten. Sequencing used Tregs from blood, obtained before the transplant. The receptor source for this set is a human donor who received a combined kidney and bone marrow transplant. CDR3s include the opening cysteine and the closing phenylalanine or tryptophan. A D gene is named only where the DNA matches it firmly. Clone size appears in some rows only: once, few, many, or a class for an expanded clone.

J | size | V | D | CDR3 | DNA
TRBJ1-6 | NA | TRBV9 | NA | CASSVGGPSPLHF | TGTGCCAGCAGCGTAGGGGGTCCCTCACCCCTCCACTTT
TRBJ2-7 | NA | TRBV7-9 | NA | CASSLQAYSLGEQYF | TGTGCCAGCAGCTTACAAGCCTACTCCTTGGGCGAGCAGTACTTC
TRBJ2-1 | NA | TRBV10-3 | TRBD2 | CAGGGSSYNEQFF | TGTGCCGGCGGGGGGAGCTCCTACAATGAGCAGTTCTTC
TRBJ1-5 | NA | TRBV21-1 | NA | CASSKRKGAQHF | TGTGCCAGCAGCAAACGAAAGGGGGCCCAGCATTTT
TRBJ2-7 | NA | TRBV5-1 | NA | CASSGLARYEQYF | TGCGCCAGCAGTGGCCTAGCACGTTACGAGCAGTACTTC
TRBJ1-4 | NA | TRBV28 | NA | CASSLTDFEKLFF | TGTGCCAGCAGTCTGACGGATTTTGAAAAACTGTTTTTT
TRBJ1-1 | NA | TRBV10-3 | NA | CASSRLFGVNTEAFF | TGTGCCTCAAGTCGCCTTTTTGGGGTGAACACTGAAGCTTTCTTT
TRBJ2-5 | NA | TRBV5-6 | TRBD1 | CASSLDRGQETQYF | TGTGCCAGCAGCTTGGACAGGGGGCAAGAGACCCAGTACTTC
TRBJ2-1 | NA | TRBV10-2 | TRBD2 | CASRVAGANYEQFF | TGCGCCAGCAGGGTGGCGGGAGCGAATTATGAGCAGTTCTTC
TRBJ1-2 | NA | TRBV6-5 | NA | CASSYLRQAQGYTF | TGTGCCAGCAGTTACCTAAGACAGGCTCAGGGCTACACCTTC
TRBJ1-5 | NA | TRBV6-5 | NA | CASKAEQPQHF | TGTGCCAGCAAGGCGGAACAGCCCCAGCATTTT
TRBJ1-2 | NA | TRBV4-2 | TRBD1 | CASSQGDSVLYGYTF | TGTGCCAGCAGCCAGGGGGACAGCGTGCTCTATGGCTACACCTTC
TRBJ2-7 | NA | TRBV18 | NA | CASSPYRPGATDPYEQYF | TGTGCCAGCTCACCATACCGGCCCGGCGCGACAGACCCCTACGAGCAGTACTTC
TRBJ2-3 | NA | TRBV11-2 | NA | CASSLTYPSTDTQYF | TGTGCCAGCAGCCTGACATACCCTAGCACAGATACGCAGTATTTT
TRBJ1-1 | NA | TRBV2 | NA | CASLTNTNTEAFF | TGTGCCAGCCTGACGAATACGAACACTGAAGCTTTCTTT
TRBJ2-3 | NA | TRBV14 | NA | CASSHRRASDTQYF | TGTGCCAGCAGCCATAGGAGAGCATCAGATACGCAGTATTTT
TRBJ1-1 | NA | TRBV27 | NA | CASSLFQGTEAFF | TGTGCCAGCAGTTTATTCCAGGGCACTGAAGCTTTCTTT
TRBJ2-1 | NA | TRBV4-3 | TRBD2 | CASSQEVAGGPYNEQFF | TGCGCCAGCAGCCAAGAAGTGGCGGGAGGGCCCTACAATGAGCAGTTCTTC
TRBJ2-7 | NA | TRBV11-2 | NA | CASSPTPLGNSYEQYF | TGTGCCAGCAGCCCGACCCCCCTTGGGAACTCCTACGAGCAGTACTTC
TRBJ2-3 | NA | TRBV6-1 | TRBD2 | CASSGTSLDFLSTDTQYF | TGTGCCAGCAGTGGGACTAGCCTTGATTTCCTAAGCACAGATACGCAGTATTTT
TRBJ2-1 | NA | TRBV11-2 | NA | CASSHRMGQDHNEQFF | TGTGCCAGCAGCCACCGAATGGGTCAGGACCACAATGAGCAGTTCTTC
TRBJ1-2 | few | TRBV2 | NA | CASKVRVYGYTF | TGTGCCAGCAAAGTCAGGGTCTATGGCTACACCTTC
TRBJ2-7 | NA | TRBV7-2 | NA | CASSPSGSSYEQYF | TGTGCCAGCAGCCCTTCCGGGAGCTCCTACGAGCAGTACTTC
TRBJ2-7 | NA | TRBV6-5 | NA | CASSSPGAGEQYF | TGTGCCAGCAGTTCCCCGGGGGCTGGTGAGCAGTACTTC
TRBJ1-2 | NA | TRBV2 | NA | CASSETGSYGYTF | TGTGCCAGCAGCGAGACAGGCAGCTACGGCTACACCTTC
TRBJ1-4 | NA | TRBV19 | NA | CASFPGWGETGEKLFF | TGTGCCAGTTTCCCGGGTTGGGGGGAGACGGGGGAAAAACTGTTTTTT
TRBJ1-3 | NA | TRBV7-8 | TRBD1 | CASSQDRLTGNTIYF | TGTGCCAGCAGCCAGGACAGGTTGACCGGAAACACCATATATTTT
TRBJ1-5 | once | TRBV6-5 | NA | CASRQGGQPQHF | TGTGCCAGCAGACAGGGCGGTCAGCCCCAGCATTTT
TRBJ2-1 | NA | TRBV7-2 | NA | CASSLHRGLAGEDNEQFF | TGTGCCAGCAGCTTACACCGGGGGCTTGCAGGGGAGGACAATGAGCAGTTCTTC
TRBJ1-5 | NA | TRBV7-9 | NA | CASSLVGSGNQPQHF | TGTGCCAGCAGCTTAGTAGGGTCGGGCAATCAGCCCCAGCATTTT
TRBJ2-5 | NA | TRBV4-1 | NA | CASSQDRLGETQYF | TGCGCCAGCAGCCAAGATCGTCTCGGGGAGACCCAGTACTTC
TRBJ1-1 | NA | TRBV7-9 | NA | CASSRVFGTEAFF | TGTGCCAGTAGCCGGGTTTTCGGCACTGAAGCTTTCTTT
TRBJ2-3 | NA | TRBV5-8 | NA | CASSLAAWDSYGDTQYF | TGTGCCAGCAGCTTGGCGGCGTGGGACTCCTATGGAGATACGCAGTATTTT
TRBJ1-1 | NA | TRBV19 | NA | CASSMWTTAFF | TGTGCCAGTAGTATGTGGACGACGGCTTTCTTT
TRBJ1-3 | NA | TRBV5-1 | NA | CASSRDRSSGNTIYF | TGCGCCAGCAGCCGGGACCGATCCTCTGGAAACACCATATATTTT
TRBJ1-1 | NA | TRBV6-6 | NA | CASSYEGRLNTEAFF | TGTGCCAGCAGTTACGAGGGGAGACTGAACACTGAAGCTTTCTTT
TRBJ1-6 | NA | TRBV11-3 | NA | CASSLDHNSPLHF | TGTGCCAGCAGCTTGGACCATAATTCACCCCTCCACTTT
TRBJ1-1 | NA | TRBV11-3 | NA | CASSLGSGTAFF | TGTGCCAGCAGCTTAGGGTCGGGAACAGCTTTCTTT
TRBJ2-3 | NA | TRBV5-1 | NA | CASRSIPSTDTQYF | TGCGCCAGCAGATCGATCCCTAGCACAGATACGCAGTATTTT
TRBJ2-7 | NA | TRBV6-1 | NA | CASGLTSPYEQYF | TGTGCCAGCGGGCTCACCAGCCCCTACGAGCAGTACTTC
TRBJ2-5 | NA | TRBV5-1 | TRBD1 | CASSFDRASGETQYF | TGCGCCAGCAGCTTCGACAGGGCCTCAGGCGAGACCCAGTACTTC
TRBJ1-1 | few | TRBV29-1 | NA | CSVHQVLNTEAFF | TGCAGCGTTCATCAGGTGCTGAACACTGAAGCTTTCTTT
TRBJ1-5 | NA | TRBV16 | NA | CASSQFREPQHF | TGTGCCAGCAGCCAATTCCGGGAGCCCCAGCATTTT
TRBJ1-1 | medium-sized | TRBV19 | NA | CASSPRLNTEAFF | TGTGCCAGTAGTCCCCGATTAAACACTGAAGCTTTCTTT
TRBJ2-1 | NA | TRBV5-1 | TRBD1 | CASSSRTGLGSSYNEQFF | TGCGCCAGCAGCTCCCGGACAGGGCTGGGGAGCTCCTACAATGAGCAGTTCTTC
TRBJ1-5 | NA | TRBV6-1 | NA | CASAVGGRQPQHF | TGTGCCTCAGCGGTGGGGGGCCGCCAGCCCCAGCATTTT
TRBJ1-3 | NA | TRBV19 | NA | CATVPDSLLNTIYF | TGTGCCACGGTACCCGACAGCTTGTTGAACACCATATATTTT
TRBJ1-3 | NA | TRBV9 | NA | CASSVNSMASSGNTIYF | TGTGCCAGCAGCGTAAATAGCATGGCGAGCTCTGGAAACACCATATATTTT
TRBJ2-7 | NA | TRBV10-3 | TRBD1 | CAITRGQPYEQYF | TGTGCCATCACAAGGGGGCAGCCGTACGAGCAGTACTTC
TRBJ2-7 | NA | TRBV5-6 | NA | CASSSRYEQYF | TGTGCCAGCAGCTCCCGCTACGAGCAGTACTTC
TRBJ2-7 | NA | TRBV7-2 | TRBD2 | CASIQGLGNDEQYF | TGTGCCAGCATCCAGGGACTAGGAAACGACGAGCAGTACTTC
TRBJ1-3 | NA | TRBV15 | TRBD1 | CATSWGTAGNTIYF | TGTGCCACCAGCTGGGGGACAGCTGGAAACACCATATATTTT
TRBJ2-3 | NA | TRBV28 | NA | CASEYAGTQYF | TGTGCCAGTGAATATGCGGGTACGCAGTATTTT
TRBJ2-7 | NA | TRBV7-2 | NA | CASGYGSGPSYEQYF | TGTGCCAGCGGGTACGGCAGCGGGCCCTCCTACGAGCAGTACTTC
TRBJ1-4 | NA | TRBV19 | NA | CASSLQGRANEKLFF | TGTGCCAGTAGTTTACAGGGTAGGGCTAATGAAAAACTGTTTTTT
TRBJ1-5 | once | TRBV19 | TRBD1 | CASRRGIGQPQHF | TGTGCCAGCCGCAGGGGGATAGGGCAGCCCCAGCATTTT
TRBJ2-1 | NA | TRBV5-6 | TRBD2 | CASSPGTSGRGNEQFF | TGTGCCAGCAGCCCGGGGACTAGCGGGAGGGGCAATGAGCAGTTCTTC